Included here is one T cell receptor beta chain sequence, with context. Its specificity is unknown. This sample is part of a study of early stage breast cancer tumors. The CDR3 consists of 17 residues. Germline V gene lookup returns CDR1 LGHNA and CDR2 YSLEER. Trimming cost V 4 bases and J 5 bases; bases outside gene matches: 12. Study findings and constraints: Enriched TCRB sequences shared across patients were mostly commonly generated sequences. Functional markers like CD4, CD8 and FOXP3 were missed in bulk sequencing. Blood repertoires resembled normal breast more than tumor.

Each sample had two DNA replicates, 0.5 ug blood or around 1.5 ug tissue. The method was immunoSEQ multiplex PCR; TCRdb's version includes in-frame clones alone and lacks a portion of them. The table lists about 30,000 clones, around three quarters of them singletons. The TCR sequence derives from a person aged 45-65 years with breast cancer. Sequenced: blood. V usage is TRBV4-3 and J usage is TRBJ2-5, with 11 positions matching TRBD1. The CDR3 DNA follows: TGCGCCAGCAGCCCCGGGAACGGACAGGGGGCTTGGGAGACCCAGTACTTC. This encodes CASSPGNGQGAWETQYF.